Below are 23 T cell receptor beta chains sequenced from a single sample in a study of Ad26.COV2.S vaccination and SARS-CoV-2 variants (dated by TCRdb to about 2021). This specimen's treatment or condition label, interpreted: around 19 received Ad26.COV2.S at low or high dose, single or two shots; five or six received placebo; per-sample allocation not given. Repertoires of vaccine and placebo recipients were sequenced from samples taken on day 63 after the first injection. The library was made by the immunoSEQ multiplex PCR assay. Drawn from immuneACCESS, this table holds only the in-frame rearrangements with V and J called that TCRdb kept. Clones are partly lost; checked studies trace under half to an unresolved V gene and leave the rest unexplained. The sample table contains a few hundred thousand clones; only one count was recorded for about 80% of them. Just under 7.5% of the sample is taken by the ten largest.

The specimen comprised peripheral blood, sampled in a trial of Ad26.COV2.S vaccine versus placebo. All receptors derive from a person between 18 and 59 years old who received the Ad26.COV2.S COVID-19 vaccine or a placebo.

This clone was counted between two and nine times. The chain has TRBV4-1 and TRBJ2-7; a weak D match, TRBD2 (6 bases). Germline CDR1 is MGHRA and CDR2 is YSYEKL. The length of the CDR3 is 14 residues. With 0 bases removed from V and 13 bases from J, the gap between germline ends came to 19 bases. The DNA of the CDR3 is TGCGCCAGCAGCCAAGATGGGCACGAGCTCGGGGGATACTTC. This gives the protein CASSQDGHELGGYF.

The chain recombines TRBV5-1 with TRBJ1-2, with unresolved D. Per the germline V gene, CDR1 is SGHRS and CDR2 is YFSETQ. The length of the CDR3 is 14 residues. V was clipped by 0 bases and J by 8 bases, with 14 bases between them. CDR3 DNA sequence: TGCGCCAGCAGCTTGGGCGGGAAAAACCAGGGCTACACCTTC. Encoded protein: CASSLGGKNQGYTF.

This clone was counted between two and nine times. This chain links TRBV5-1 with TRBJ2-1; D not resolved. This CDR3 is built from 13 residues. Germline CDR1 and CDR2: SGHRS and YFSETQ. Deletions cut 4 bases from V and 6 bases from J, with 11 bases between. The CDR3 nucleotides are TGCGCCAGCAGCCGAGGCGGCACCAATGAGCAGTTCTTC. This encodes CASSRGGTNEQFF. Full variable domain (rest looked up from reference TRBV5-1 and TRBJ2-1): KAGVTQTPRYLIKTRGQQVTLSCSPISGHRSVSWYQQTPGQGLQFLFEYFSETQRNKGNFPGRFSGRQFSNSRSEMNVSTLELGDSALYLCASSRGGTNEQFFGPGTRLTVL.

The chain couples TRBV6-1 to TRBJ1-1; D may be TRBD1 (5 bases). Trimming took off 1 base at V and 0 bases at J, with 9 bases between the two ends. The CDR3 length is 15 residues. Germline CDR1 is MNHNS and CDR2 is SASEGT. The CDR3 reads CASSEVGGVNTEAFF. The DNA for the CDR3 is TGTGCCAGCAGTGAAGTAGGAGGGGTGAACACTGAAGCTTTCTTT.

The chain couples TRBV18 to TRBJ2-7; 10 bases match TRBD1. Trimming cost V 3 bases and J 5 bases; bases outside gene matches: 7. Germline CDR1 reads KGHSH; CDR2 reads LQKENI. The CDR3 has 15 residues. The CDR3 is CASSPSRDRGHEQYF. The CDR3 nucleotides read TGTGCCAGCTCACCCAGCCGGGACAGGGGCCACGAGCAGTACTTC.

This clone is a singleton in its sample. The chain has TRBV27 and TRBJ2-7, with 8 bases fitting TRBD1. Germline-derived CDR1 and CDR2 are MNHEY and SMNVEV (reference sequence). Trimming cost V 2 bases and J 2 bases; bases outside gene matches: 5. The CDR3 loop spans 15 amino acids. This CDR3 is CASSLAGGQPYEQYF. The DNA of the CDR3 is TGTGCCAGCAGTTTAGCAGGGGGCCAACCCTACGAGCAGTACTTC.

The chain uses TRBV2 and TRBJ2-3; D is undetermined. Germline CDR1 is SNHLY and CDR2 is FYNNEI. Trimming removed 6 bases at V and 4 bases at J, with 5 bases between. This CDR3 comprises 11 residues. The CDR3 DNA sequence: TGTGCCAGCAGGATAGCAGATACGCAGTATTTT. It codes for CASRIADTQYF.

This chain joins TRBV14 and TRBJ2-1; D ambiguous. This CDR3 has 17 amino acids. V dropped 0 bases and J dropped 1 base, with 13 bases sitting between them. Germline CDR1 reads SGHDN; CDR2 reads FVKESK. This CDR3 reads CASSQDHSSLSYNEQFF. The DNA of the CDR3 is TGTGCCAGCAGCCAAGATCACAGTTCACTATCCTACAATGAGCAGTTCTTC.

DNA for the CDR3: TGTGCCACCAGCAGGGGCGATACGCAGTATTTT. It codes for CATSRGDTQYF. The chain uses TRBV24-1 and TRBJ2-3; D may be TRBD1 (6 bases). Deletions cut 7 bases from V and 6 bases from J, with 7 bases between. Germline V lookup: CDR1 KGHDR, CDR2 SFDVKD. CDR3 length: 11 amino acids.

J is TRBJ2-3 and V is TRBV19; D might be TRBD2 (7 bases). Trimming stripped 7 bases from V and 14 bases from J, with 19 bases between. This CDR3 region has 12 residues. Germline V CDR1 and CDR2: LNHDA, SQIVND (reference sequence). CDR3 protein: CASNEWRGPAYF. The CDR3 nucleotides read TGTGCCAGTAATGAGTGGCGGGGGCCCGCGTATTTT.

This clone appeared a single time. V and J are TRBV11-3 and TRBJ2-1, with 9 bases aligning to TRBD1. The V and J ends lost 3 bases and 5 bases, in that order; junction bases with no gene match: 5. The germline gives CDR1 SGHNT, CDR2 YENEEA. This CDR3 is 15 amino acids long. The CDR3 DNA follows: TGTGCCAGCAGCTTCGGGGGGACAGGGAACAATGAGCAGTTCTTC. Translation: CASSFGGTGNNEQFF.

The CDR3 loop is CASTQGKGSYEQYF. CDR3 nucleotides: TGTGCCAGCACCCAGGGAAAGGGCTCCTACGAGCAGTACTTC. V usage is TRBV21-1 and J usage is TRBJ2-7; the table calls TRBD1, which could not be checked here. TRBV21-1 is noted as a pseudogene. This CDR3 contains 14 residues.

This clone was seen only once. This chain connects TRBV24-1 to TRBJ2-7, with D possibly TRBD1 on 6 matching bases. V lost 3 bases and J lost 0, with 11 bases in between. The length of the CDR3 is 15 residues. Germline CDR1 KGHDR, CDR2 SFDVKD. DNA of the CDR3: TGTGCCACCAGTGATGCAGGGGAGAGCTCCTACGAGCAGTACTTC. Translated, it gives CATSDAGESSYEQYF.

This chain joins TRBV19 and TRBJ2-7, with 8 positions matching TRBD1. Trimming cost V 6 bases and J 3 bases; bases outside gene matches: 7. Germline CDR1 reads LNHDA; CDR2 reads SQIVND (reference sequence). The CDR3 has 14 amino acids. CDR3 sequence (DNA): TGTGCCAGTAGGCAGAGGACAGGGCGCTACGAGCAGTACTTC. This translates into CASRQRTGRYEQYF.

The V gene is TRBV29-1, the J gene TRBJ2-1; no clear D. V was trimmed by 0 bases and J by 2 bases, leaving 11 bases between them. Germline CDR1 reads SQVTM; CDR2 reads ANQGSEA. This CDR3 spans 15 amino acids. The CDR3 coding sequence is TGCAGCGTTGAAGATCCAGACGGGCCCTACAATGAGCAGTTCTTC. Translation: CSVEDPDGPYNEQFF.

The genes are TRBV11-3 and TRBJ1-1; D is uncertain. Germline V gene sequence: CDR1 SGHNT, CDR2 YENEEA. The CDR3 is made up of 13 amino acids. Trimming left V 0 bases short and J 9 bases short, with 11 bases between. The CDR3 DNA reads TGTGCCAGCAGCTTAGATGGGGAAGCCCAAGCTTTCTTT. Residues: CASSLDGEAQAFF.

The chain is built from TRBV7-2 and TRBJ1-2; tentatively, D is TRBD1 (5 bases). Trimming took 5 bases from V and 3 from J, leaving 13 bases between them. The germline gives CDR1 SGHTA, CDR2 FQGNSA. The length of the CDR3 is 14 residues. The CDR3 loop reads CASSQAGDYYGYTF. The CDR3 coding sequence is TGTGCCAGCAGCCAGGCTGGGGACTACTATGGCTACACCTTC.

V gene TRBV7-9 combines with J gene TRBJ2-7; either TRBD1 or TRBD2 may fit D (7 bases each). The germline V gene encodes CDR1 SEHNR and CDR2 FQNEAQ (reference sequence). The V and J ends lost 0 bases and 1 base respectively, with 13 bases between them. The length of the CDR3 is 16 residues. CDR3 in DNA: TGTGCCAGCAGCTTAGCGCAGGGGGGGTGGTCCTACGAGCAGTACTTC. Residues: CASSLAQGGWSYEQYF.

This chain links TRBV6-5 with TRBJ2-1; D may be TRBD2 (6 bases). V was clipped by 2 bases and J by 8 bases, with 13 bases between them. The CDR3 sequence is 14 residues long. From germline, CDR1 is MNHEY and CDR2 SVGAGI. The CDR3 region has the DNA TGTGCCAGCAGTTACGGGGGAGGAGGCTATGAGCAGTTCTTC. This translates into CASSYGGGGYEQFF.

The rearrangement uses TRBV27 and TRBJ2-3; TRBD2 matches at 8 bases. With V trimmed by 2 bases and J by 5 bases, 6 bases remained unmatched. Germline CDR1 reads MNHEY; CDR2 reads SMNVEV (reference sequence). The CDR3 is 15 residues long. The CDR3 spells CASSLDGRAKDTQYF. CDR3 bases: TGTGCCAGCAGTTTAGACGGGAGGGCCAAAGATACGCAGTATTTT.

The chain has TRBV5-6 and TRBJ1-6; D remains unclear. CDR1 is SGHDT and CDR2 is YYEEEE in the germline V gene. The CDR3 loop spans 13 amino acids. The V end was cut by 3 bases, the J end by 9 bases, with 10 bases between. The CDR3, as DNA: TGTGCCAGCAGCTATGGACCGATTTCACCCCTCCACTTT. Its protein is CASSYGPISPLHF.

The chain uses TRBV4-2 and TRBJ2-7; no reliable D call. CDR3 length equals 15 residues. V lost 5 bases and J 3 bases, leaving 17 bases between the germline ends. From germline, CDR1 is LGHNA and CDR2 YNFKEQ. The CDR3 protein is CASSYRTDDYYEQYF. The CDR3 DNA is TGTGCCAGCAGCTATAGAACTGACGATTACTACGAGCAGTACTTC.

The chain employs TRBV12-5 and TRBJ2-2, with unresolved D. CDR1 is LGHNT and CDR2 is FRNRAP in the germline V gene. There are 14 residues in the CDR3. V lost 3 bases and J 5 bases, leaving 10 bases between the germline ends. CDR3: CASGLSSWTGELFF. The DNA for the CDR3 is TGTGCTAGTGGTTTATCGAGCTGGACCGGGGAGCTGTTTTTT. The variable domain in full, completed from reference TRBV12-5 and TRBJ2-2, reads DARVTQTPRHKVTEMGQEVTMRCQPILGHNTVFWYRQTMMQGLELLAYFRNRAPLDDSGMPKDRFSAEMPDATLATLKIQPSEPRDSAVYFCASGLSSWTGELFFGEGSRLTVL.